The 9 T cell receptor beta chains given below trace back to one sample, sequenced in a study of post-analysis software for immune sequencing data. Study observations and caveats: Compared with controls, patients had more of about 5 TRBV segments, including TRBV5-6, TRBV5-1 and TRBV20-1.

The TCR beta cDNA libraries contained unique molecular identifiers. TCRdb fed the PCR reads into MiXCR, producing one record per CDR3 protein. The sample shows 350,000 to 500,000 distinct CDR3 sequences, over 30% of them seen only once. Their recognized antigens are unknown. Sequencing was performed on blood. All receptors derive from a girl aged 2 to 10 with multiple sclerosis.

The rearrangement links TRBV20-1 to TRBJ1-2; D unclear. This CDR3 has 15 residues. The germline V gene has CDR1 DFQATT and CDR2 SNEGSKA (reference sequence). The V gene lost 0 bases and the J gene lost 2 bases, with 13 bases spanning the gap. The DNA of the CDR3 is TGCAGTGCTAGAGATTGGGCCCTTGTAAACTATGGCTACACCTTC. Amino acid sequence: CSARDWALVNYGYTF.

This clonotype was seen more than once but under ten times. The gene calls are TRBV12-3 or TRBV12-4 and TRBJ2-7; TRBD2 might be the D (6 bases). The CDR3 extends over 12 amino acids. Trimming stripped 5 bases from V and 5 bases from J, with 10 bases between. In DNA form, the CDR3 reads TGTGCCAGCAGTACCACTAGCAACGAGCAGTACTTC. It specifies CASSTTSNEQYF.

The CDR3 loop is CASSLSSGDIYEQYF. As DNA, the CDR3 is TGTGCCAGCAGCTTGTCGTCAGGGGATATCTACGAGCAGTACTTC. The chain joins TRBV5-8 to TRBJ2-7; TRBD1 is a possible D gene (6 bases). The CDR3 runs 15 residues. The V end lost 1 base, the J end lost 3 bases, and 14 bases lay between the germline ends. Looked up from germline, CDR1 is SGHTS and CDR2 is YDEGEE.

This clonotype appeared a single time. The V and J genes are TRBV7-9 and TRBJ2-3; 8 bases are a match to TRBD1. The CDR3 is made up of 12 amino acids. V shed 6 bases and J 11 bases; nucleotides not matched to a gene: 7. Germline V gene lookup returns CDR1 SEHNR and CDR2 FQNEAQ (reference sequence). The CDR3: CASRYGQGEQYF. The DNA for the CDR3 is TGTGCCAGCAGATACGGACAGGGAGAGCAGTATTTT.

This clonotype has just a few counts. The chain employs TRBV6-2 or TRBV6-3 and TRBJ2-7; D gene ambiguous. Trimming left V 5 bases short and J 0 bases short, with 8 bases between. The CDR3 is made up of 13 amino acids. CDR1 is MNHEY, CDR2 SVGEGT, per germline. As DNA, the CDR3 is TGTGCCAGCAGTCCTACCCTCTCCTACGAGCAGTACTTC. It codes for CASSPTLSYEQYF.

V is TRBV6-1 and J is TRBJ2-1; 9 positions match TRBD1. The germline V gene has CDR1 MNHNS and CDR2 SASEGT. Trimming removed 1 base from V and 4 bases from J; junction bases left unmatched: 11. This CDR3 has 18 amino acids. The CDR3 spells CASSEGYRDRVPYNEQFF. In nucleotides, the CDR3 is TGTGCCAGCAGTGAAGGATACCGGGACAGGGTCCCTTACAATGAGCAGTTCTTC.

Many counts were recorded for this clonotype. The chain links TRBV20-1 to TRBJ1-2; unclear D gene. Deletions cut 4 bases from V and 6 bases from J, with 12 bases between. CDR1 DFQATT and CDR2 SNEGSKA come from the germline V gene (reference sequence). The CDR3 extends over 12 amino acids. The CDR3 nucleotides are TGCAGTGCTATTGAGTCTTCAAATGGCTACACCTTC. As protein: CSAIESSNGYTF.

This clonotype was counted between two and nine times. This rearrangement joins TRBV12-3 or TRBV12-4 to TRBJ1-2; D is possibly TRBD1 (6 bases). The CDR3 extends over 14 amino acids. V was pared by 5 bases and J by 4 bases, with 14 bases between. The CDR3 region is CASSKTGSGYGYTF. CDR3 in DNA: TGTGCCAGCAGTAAAACAGGGTCCGGCTATGGCTACACCTTC.

The V and J genes are TRBV2 and TRBJ2-1; tentative D call: TRBD2 (5 bases). The J call is uncertain, as TRBJ2-7 better fits the DNA end. The CDR3 totals 12 residues. Germline V CDR1 and CDR2: SNHLY, FYNNEI. CDR3 nucleotides: TGTGCCAGCCGTCGGGAACGGAATGAGCAGTACTTC. Translation: CASRRERNEQYF.